This T cell receptor (beta chain) derives from a study of cytomegalovirus exposure and HLA in healthy donors (dated by TCRdb to 2016 to 2017). For the wider study: An earlier analysis of a few hundred of the donors reported 250 to 300 Gb of sequence data and around 120 million unique TCR beta sequences obtained from about 179 million T cells. The genetic ancestry cluster associated with self-reported Caucasian donors included 80% to 90% of the roughly 400 genotyped donors. A later genetic analysis took genome-wide SNP genotypes for about three fifths of the roughly 670 donors and used that subset as a discovery cohort. Every discovery cohort repertoire had been produced on one sequencing platform. Alongside the repertoire data, information on donor age, sex, ethnicity and CMV serostatus was compiled. Approximately 300 gigabases of sequencing data and 70 million to 100 million unique TCR sequences were included in an early release covering about 700 HLA-typed donors. The study aimed to test whether signatures of past pathogen exposure could be identified by cataloging public T cell receptors. To predict cytomegalovirus infection status, the study brought together high-throughput TCR immunosequencing, statistical association of individual TCRs with disease status, and machine learning. About five DR-DQ haplotypes were treated as single units for association and clustering because of strong linkage in the cohort. On average, roughly 240,000 unique TCR beta nucleotide sequences were sequenced per donor among fewer than 500 genotyped donors of the cohort, with around 19% of those sequences being non-productive. The T cell repertoires of around 730 subjects were profiled by immunosequencing and related to cytomegalovirus serostatus. To study patterns of TCR occurrence, a later analysis re-analyzed previously published TCR beta repertoires from several hundred donors and added high-resolution HLA genotyping. The later analysis used no new phenotypic data to find candidate immune exposures, relying instead on TCR beta sequences and their occurrence across donors. HLA typing included class I and class II loci at four-digit resolution. The number of typed donors differed by locus: about 620-630 for A, B, C, DRB1 and DQB1; 500 to 550 for DQA1; 606 for DPA1; and 450 to 480 for DPB1. An earlier analysis of several hundred of the donors used high-throughput TCR beta sequencing to judge whether each TCR beta V gene segment behaved as functional or pseudogenic. In addition to the first cohort of 500 to 850 subjects, a separate validation cohort of 130 or so different subjects was used. The paper's findings and limits, for the study overall: Linkage disequilibrium might explain the correlated functional status among segregating V segments, but an unknown experimental factor could not be excluded. In a later analysis, HLA-associated TCR beta chains were found to be more clonally expanded and to have lower generation probabilities than equally common non-associated chains. A later analysis found that most CMV-associated TCR beta chains appeared HLA-restricted, with HLA associations seemingly driven largely by CMV exposure. HLA typing was unavailable for some donors at each locus, so association tests used only the typed subset. The 87-base-pair reads could not distinguish some IMGT-functional V segments, including TRBV6-2 and TRBV6-3, so those segments were excluded. Assigning TCR associations to individual alleles was difficult when HLA alleles, especially DR and DQ, strongly co-occurred. A later analysis reported that several top co-occurrence clusters appeared linked to parvovirus B19, influenza, CMV and Epstein-Barr virus. A later genetic analysis reported fewer N-insertions in productive TCRs among donors in an Asian-associated ancestry cluster than the roughly 640-donor mean. Most TCR sequences were observed very rarely across donors, whereas some public TCRs were present in many individuals. In an earlier analysis of approximately 590 of the donors, most TCR beta V segments were observed in productive rearrangements about 87% or about 30% of the time, broadly matching IMGT annotations. A later analysis associated around 16,000 TCR beta sequences with specific HLA alleles at a false discovery rate of 0.05. V-gene and J-gene trimming of TCR beta chains was associated with a missense DCLRE1C variant in a later genetic analysis, and the association was replicated in an independent cohort. The presence/absence analyses assumed that sequencing depth was roughly uniform across donors, and that assumption may not be true. A cluster of highly shared sequence variants was judged likely to represent a technical artifact of the sequencing pipeline. In a later analysis, the rate of TCR association differed among HLA loci, with DRB1 alleles having the most associated TCRs and HLA-C alleles having the fewest. The classifier was reported to diagnose cytomegalovirus status with high specificity and sensitivity in both the original and validation cohorts. A further reported finding was that TCR beta sequences accurately predicted the HLA-A and HLA-B alleles for most subjects in the first cohort. The study listed approximately 160 TCR beta chains as associated with cytomegalovirus. The earlier analysis of approximately 560 of the donors excluded some 15 rarely observed V segments, including chromosome 9 orphons, because counts were too low. It was suggested by the authors that the approach could potentially be generalized to other disease states and immunological phenotypes. Only TCR beta chains were sequenced in this cohort, and the absence of alpha or paired-chain data limited detectable features. For the cohort, immune exposure information was limited to CMV serostatus. In vitro tests confirmed that three of the cytomegalovirus-associated TCR beta chains recognize cytomegalovirus antigens.

After removal of 1 base from V and 4 bases from J, the junction retains 4 bases not matched to a gene. Including cysteine and phenylalanine, the CDR3 has 15 amino acids. Only the CDR3 DNA stays, 45 bases, in frame from base 1. Sequences SGHTA (CDR1) and FQGNSA (CDR2) are obtained from the germline V gene. As to this clone: No antigen is known for it. Per-base quality was not reported, and no clone a single base away is much larger than it.

The cohort was made up of around 720 healthy bone marrow donors. Cohort members were all nominally healthy when sampled, although unrecorded immune exposures were likely present. The donor tested CMV seropositive and was one of the 289 seropositive cohort members. A peripheral blood sample was provided by each donor, and peripheral blood mononuclear cells were used for TCR beta sequencing. The Qiagen DNeasy Blood Extraction Kit was used to extract genomic DNA from the blood cell samples. Libraries were constructed by the immunoSEQ multiplex PCR assay. A mixture of 60 forward primers for TCR Vbeta segments and 13 reverse primers for TCR Jbeta segments was used in the multiplex PCR. The CDR3 region of rearranged TCR beta genes was amplified from genomic DNA with a multiplex PCR assay. On the Illumina HiSeq System, the amplified TCR beta libraries were sequenced as 87-base-pair reads. The paper's data handling went like this. Across the 670 or so repertoires, a later analysis counted 78 million or so unique TCR beta chains, some 11 million of which were shared by at least two donors. To remove PCR and sequencing errors, raw reads were error-corrected and collapsed into unique sequences using a nearest-neighbor algorithm that merged closely related sequences. To assign V, D and J gene segments, CDR3 sequences were aligned to IMGT reference sequences. For a sequence to be retained, a match of at least six nucleotides to both a V gene segment and a J gene segment was required. Rearrangements were classified as productive when the CDR3 lacked stop codons and remained in frame with V and J, and all other rearrangements were classified as non-productive. CDR3 was defined according to IMGT convention as the region running from the second conserved V-encoded cysteine to the conserved J-encoded phenylalanine. In an earlier analysis of 500 to 650 of the donors, sequences lacking an unambiguous match to a single V gene segment were excluded. In an earlier analysis of some 590 of the donors, V segments were called functional above 56.7% productive rearrangements and were called segregating when the between-donor standard deviation exceeded 5%. A statistical classification framework was built for diagnosing cytomegalovirus status from the catalog of TCR beta chain sequences. A later analysis assigned V and J genes by comparing TCR nucleotide sequences with IMGT/GENE-DB human TR gene sequences. In a later analysis, CDR3 sequences and most-parsimonious VDJ recombination scenarios were assigned using the TCRdist pipeline. In a later analysis, each TCR beta chain was defined by its CDR3 amino acid sequence together with its V-gene family, and reads lacking a unique V-gene family were excluded. A later analysis removed roughly 590 highly shared, low-generation-probability nucleotide sequences to deal with suspected cross-contamination and a sequencing artifact. In a later analysis, a clonal expansion index was calculated for each public chain from normalized within-repertoire ranks of inferred template counts. In a later analysis, generation probabilities were computed using a VDJ recombination model fitted to out-of-frame rearrangements, and the results were checked against IGoR. Hypergeometric tests were used in a later analysis to score TCR-TCR, TCR-HLA and TCR-CMV co-occurrence, with a repertoire-size bias correction applied to the TCR pairs. A later analysis estimated false discovery rates by permuting HLA or CMV assignments 20 times. In a later analysis, co-occurring TCRs were grouped with DBSCAN, and TCRdist sequence similarity was added when clustering was performed within HLA-allele-positive subsets. Co-occurrence clustering excluded repertoires with fewer than 30,000 or more than 120,000 public chains, plus five with anomalous nucleotide sharing. TCRdb obtained this table from immuneACCESS and retained in-frame rearrangements with V and J assigned. These tables miss some clones; where compared with another copy, unresolved V genes account for less than half of the shortfall, and the remainder is unexplained. That table supplies the V and J calls and clone size; D and trimming were determined from the DNA. This sample lists over 100,000 clones; more than 70% were detected once. Of the sample, 8.5% to 10% is held by the ten largest clones.

Material for sequencing was PBMCs. The clonotype comes from a male donor in good health and CMV-seropositive. This sequence uses TRBV7-2 and TRBJ2-5; 9 bases in between match TRBD2. Here is the DNA: TGTGCCAGCAGCTTAGGCCTAGCGGGGCTAGAGACCCAGTACTTC. It codes for CASSLGLAGLETQYF.